This TCR beta chain was identified in a study of blood T cell repertoires in COVID-19. The CDR3 is 16 amino acids. CDR1 and CDR2 from the germline V gene are MNHNS and SASEGT. Trimming took 0 bases from V and 5 from J; bases not matched to a gene: 5. Data came from immunoSEQ multiplex PCR; TCRdb stores just in-frame clones and leaves some out. The sample yields about 77,000 clones, 90% seen once. The source material was peripheral blood. This TCR came from a woman of 80 years or more with active or convalescent COVID-19. V is TRBV6-1 and J is TRBJ1-5, with 9 bases fitting TRBD1. The CDR3 loop reads CASSEAPQGADQPQHF. As DNA, the CDR3 is TGTGCCAGCAGTGAAGCTCCACAGGGGGCTGATCAGCCCCAGCATTTT.